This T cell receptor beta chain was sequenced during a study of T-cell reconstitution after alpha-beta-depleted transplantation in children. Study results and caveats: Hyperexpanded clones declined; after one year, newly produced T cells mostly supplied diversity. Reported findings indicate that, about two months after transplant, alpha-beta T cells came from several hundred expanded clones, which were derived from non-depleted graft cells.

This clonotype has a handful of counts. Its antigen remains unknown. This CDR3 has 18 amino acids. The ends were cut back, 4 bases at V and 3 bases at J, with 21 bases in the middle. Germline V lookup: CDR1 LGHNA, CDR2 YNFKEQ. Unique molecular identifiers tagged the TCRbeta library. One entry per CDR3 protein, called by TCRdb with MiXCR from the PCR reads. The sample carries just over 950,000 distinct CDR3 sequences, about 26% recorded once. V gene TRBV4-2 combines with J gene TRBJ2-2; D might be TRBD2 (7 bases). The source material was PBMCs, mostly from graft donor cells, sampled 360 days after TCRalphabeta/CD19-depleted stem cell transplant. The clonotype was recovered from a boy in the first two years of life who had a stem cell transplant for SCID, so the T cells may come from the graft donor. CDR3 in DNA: TGTGCCAGCAGCCGAGGATCTTGGGGGGGGGCGGACACCGGGGAGCTGTTTTTT. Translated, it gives CASSRGSWGGADTGELFF.